The TCR beta chain under discussion was sequenced for a study of blood T cell repertoires in COVID-19. Across the whole study: Researchers got acute and convalescent COVID-19 samples from the United States, Italy and Spain. In each case, the material was cDNA or gDNA derived from T cells, B-cell-depleted T cells, or PBMCs.

In the original processing: Quantification of nucleated cells was approximated via reference gene primer amplification. Assay used: immunoSEQ multiplex PCR; TCRdb lists only in-frame clones, some missing. V, J and clone size reflect that table, while D and trimming were determined from the DNA. The sample records tens of thousands of clones, 65% to 85% being singletons. CDR3 size: 15 residues. The V segment lost 4 bases and the J segment 3 bases; nucleotides outside the gene matches: 5. CDR1 is SGHVS and CDR2 is FQNEAQ in the germline V gene. Source material: peripheral blood. This receptor was obtained from a man aged 50-60 years with active COVID-19. The chain combines TRBV7-8 with TRBJ2-3, with 9 nucleotides matching TRBD1. CDR3 sequence: CASSSAGQGTDTQYF. In DNA form, the CDR3 reads TGTGCCAGCAGCTCCGCGGGACAGGGTACAGATACGCAGTATTTT.